This paragraph covers one T cell receptor (beta chain) sequence. Its target antigen remains unknown. No base quality values were provided; no much bigger clone lies one nucleotide off. TCRbeta CDR3 regions were amplified from genomic DNA by means of the immunoSEQ Assay, a bias-controlled multiplex PCR. Processing in the source paper ran as follows. Nucleated cell counts per sample were estimated from amplification of reference gene primers within the assay. To quantify the absolute abundance of each unique TCRbeta CDR3 rearrangement, sequence reads were collapsed and filtered. For each sample, productive Simpson clonality was calculated as the square root of Simpson's diversity index over productive rearrangements. In its TCRdb copy, this immuneACCESS table keeps in-frame sequences only and misses some clones. Where compared with another copy, unresolved V genes explain less than half of these, and the others have no known cause. V and J calls and clone size follow that table, whereas D and trimming were derived from the DNA. In this sample the table shows over 200,000 clones, about 90% of which occur a single time. Over 3% of the sample is in the top ten clones.

The sample is drawn from a study of blood T cell repertoires in COVID-19 (dated by TCRdb to the early 2020s). In terms of the full investigation: Recovered participants in ImmuneRACE Cohort 3 were defined by two consecutive negative NP/OP PCR tests, clearance by a healthcare professional, or resolution of symptoms. Samples from collaborators originated in the United States, Italy and Spain and spanned both the acute and convalescent phases of COVID-19. The material from the prospective study consisted of cDNA or gDNA derived from T cells, B-cell-depleted T cells, or PBMCs. Subjects who had been exposed to COVID-19, were actively infected with it, or had recovered from it provided the deeply sampled blood TCRbeta repertoires that made up the dataset. A freely available public database, intended as a resource for researchers studying the immune response to SARS-CoV-2, is where the repertoires were released. The samples were drawn from two sources: the first 160 participants of the ongoing ImmuneRACE study, and 1,000 to 1,500 subjects contributed by 6 global collaborators. A de-identified subject ID, COVID-19 status, age in years and sex were almost always included in the sample metadata. Where available, HLA class I and class II types were obtained from metadata supplied by the sample provider rather than from assay-based typing. What the research found in general, with its limitations: The quantity of clinical and demographic metadata differed by source and by participant and was supplied without curation.

From the cysteine up to the phenylalanine, the CDR3 has a length of 17 residues. CDR3 DNA is the only sequence kept; it has 51 bases, read in frame from the first base. Trimming leaves V shorter by 4 bases and J shorter by 2 bases, with the junction holding 11 bases beyond the gene matches. The germline V gene (reference sequence) sets CDR1 to SGHKS and CDR2 to YYEKEE. In the prospective study, participants were 18 to 89 years old, resided in about two dozen geographic areas of the United States, and were enrolled through a virtual design. Cohort assignment in the prospective study relied on participant-reported clinical history from a screening survey and a study questionnaire. In the prospective study, whole blood, serum and a nasopharyngeal or oropharyngeal swab were collected from each participant by mobile phlebotomists. Over a roughly 2-month period, participants in the prospective study had the option of providing additional blood draws and questionnaires. Prospective study blood samples were shipped either frozen or at room temperature before DNA extraction.

Sequencing input: PBMCs or T cells enriched from blood (not recorded which). Recombination joined TRBV5-5 with TRBJ2-3; the central 9 bases match TRBD2. The TCR was taken from a woman between 45 and 60 years old in a cohort exposed to, infected with or recovered from COVID-19 (not recorded which). The CDR3: CASSLSPAGLATDTQYF. The nucleotides read TGTGCCAGCAGCCTCTCGCCGGCGGGACTAGCCACAGATACGCAGTATTTT.